A selection of T cell receptor beta chains follows, all from one sample in a study of shared clonotypes between healthy human individuals. Measured with immunoSEQ multiplex PCR; TCRdb has only the in-frame clones, and not every one. The profile shows 2 million to 2.5 million clones, around 93% of them singletons. Material for sequencing was naive CD8+ T cells from PBMCs. Every receptor here comes from a man between 18 and 35 years old in good health. Some clones in this sample may be carry-over from other donors' samples. CDR3s include the opening cysteine and the closing phenylalanine or tryptophan. The D gene is left open where the match is weak. Clone sizes are given selectively: once, few, many, or a class where the clone is expanded.

j_call	clone_size	v_call	cdr3_length	d_call	cdr3_nt	cdr3_aa
TRBJ2-5	-	TRBV7-8	15	-	TGTGCCAGCAGCTCTGAGAGATCGGGTTGGGGGACCCAGTACTTC	CASSSERSGWGTQYF
TRBJ2-1	-	TRBV30	13	-	TGTGCCTGGGAAGACTATTTACCCAATGAGCAGTTCTTC	CAWEDYLPNEQFF
TRBJ1-6	-	TRBV2	16	-	TGTGCCAGCAGTGTAAGACCATTGGGGCCCGATTCACCCCTCCACTTT	CASSVRPLGPDSPLHF
TRBJ2-7	-	TRBV11-2	15	-	TGTGCCAGCAGCTTAGAACCAGGGCGTAGCCACGAGCAGTACTTC	CASSLEPGRSHEQYF
TRBJ2-1	-	TRBV9	17	-	TGTGCCAGCAGCTCAGGGGGAGGGGTTAGCTCCTACAATGAGCAGTTCTTC	CASSSGGGVSSYNEQFF
TRBJ2-7	once	TRBV11-2	14	-	TGTGCCAGCAGCTCGGGCCCGGGAGCCTACGAGCAGTACTTC	CASSSGPGAYEQYF
TRBJ1-5	few	TRBV7-9	14	TRBD1	TGTGCCAGCAGCGACAGGGAGGGCTATCAGCCCCAGCATTTT	CASSDREGYQPQHF
TRBJ1-1	-	TRBV20-1	11	TRBD1	TGCAGTGCGGGCGGACAGGGGGAAGCTTTCTTT	CSAGGQGEAFF
TRBJ2-1	-	TRBV29-1	19	-	TGCAGCGTTGAAGATCTTGGCGGGGATGGTACCTCTTTTTTTGGTGAGCAGTTCTTC	CSVEDLGGDGTSFFGEQFF
TRBJ2-1	-	TRBV19	16	-	TGTGCCAGTAGTATAGGAAGGGGAAGCTCCTACAATGAGCAGTTCTTC	CASSIGRGSSYNEQFF